This entry lists 2 T cell receptor beta chains sequenced from one sample in a study of beta chain features in type 1 diabetes. Sequenced material consisted of expressed TCRB transcripts (all of the isolated RNA was reverse transcribed). Some clones are missing from TCRdb's copy, which holds only in-frame ones; the method was immunoSEQ multiplex PCR. The sample contains under 250,000 clones, roughly an eighth of which appear only once. Sequencing was carried out using naive CD4+ T cells from blood. The receptors derive from a woman aged 40 to 50 in good health.

A remark on this clone: At the DNA level, this CDR3 is encoded by other sequences in the same sample as well. This chain uses TRBV10-2 with TRBJ2-7, with D hard to call. This CDR3 spans 11 amino acids. Trimming took 4 bases from V and 7 from J, leaving 8 bases between them. Germline V gene data show CDR1 as WSHSY and CDR2 as SAAADI. The CDR3 loop is CASSGLDEQYF. The CDR3 region has the DNA TGCGCCAGCAGTGGGCTAGATGAGCAGTACTTC.

This rearrangement joins TRBV29-1 to TRBJ1-4, with a tentative D call TRBD1 (6 bases). This CDR3 region has 14 residues. Germline V CDR1 and CDR2: SQVTM, ANQGSEA. Trimming removed 6 bases at V and 3 bases at J, with 14 bases between. The CDR3 region is CSVPSRTANEKLFF. In DNA, the CDR3 is TGCAGCGTCCCGTCGCGGACAGCTAATGAAAAACTGTTTTTT.